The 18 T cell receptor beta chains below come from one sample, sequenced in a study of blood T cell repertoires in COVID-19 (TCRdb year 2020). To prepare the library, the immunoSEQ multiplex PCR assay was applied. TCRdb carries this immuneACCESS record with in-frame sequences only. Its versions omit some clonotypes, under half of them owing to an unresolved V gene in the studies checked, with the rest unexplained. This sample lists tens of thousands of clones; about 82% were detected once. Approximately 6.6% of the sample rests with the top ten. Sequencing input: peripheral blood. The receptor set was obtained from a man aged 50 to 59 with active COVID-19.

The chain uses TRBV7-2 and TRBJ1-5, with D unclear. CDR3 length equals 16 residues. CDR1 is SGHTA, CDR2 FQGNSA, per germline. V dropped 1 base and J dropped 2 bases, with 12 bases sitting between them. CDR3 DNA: TGTGCCAGCAGCTTAGGGTCCGCCTTAGGCAATCAGCCCCAGCATTTT. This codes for CASSLGSALGNQPQHF. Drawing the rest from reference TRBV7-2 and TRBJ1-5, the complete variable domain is GAGVSQSPSNKVTEKGKDVELRCDPISGHTALYWYRQSLGQGLEFLIYFQGNSAPDKSGLPSDRFSAERTGGSVSTLTIQRTQQEDSAVYLCASSLGSALGNQPQHFGDGTRLSIL.

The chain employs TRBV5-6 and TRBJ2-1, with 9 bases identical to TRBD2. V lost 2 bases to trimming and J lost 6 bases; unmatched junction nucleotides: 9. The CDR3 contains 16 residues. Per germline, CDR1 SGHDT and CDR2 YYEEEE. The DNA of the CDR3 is TGTGCCAGCAGCTTCGCCGAGGGACTAGCTGGCAATGAGCAGTTCTTC. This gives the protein CASSFAEGLAGNEQFF.

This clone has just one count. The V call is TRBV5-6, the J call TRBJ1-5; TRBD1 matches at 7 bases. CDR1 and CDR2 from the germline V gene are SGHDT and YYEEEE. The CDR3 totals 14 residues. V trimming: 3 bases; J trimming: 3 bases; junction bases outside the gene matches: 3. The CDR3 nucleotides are TGTGCCAGCAGCTCGGGACAGTACAATCAGCCCCAGCATTTT. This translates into CASSSGQYNQPQHF.

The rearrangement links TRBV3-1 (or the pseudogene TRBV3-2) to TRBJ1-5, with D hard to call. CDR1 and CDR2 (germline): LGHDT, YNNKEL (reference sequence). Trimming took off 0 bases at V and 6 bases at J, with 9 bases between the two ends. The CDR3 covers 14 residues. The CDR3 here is CASSQDNYGQPQHF. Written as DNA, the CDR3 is TGTGCCAGCAGCCAAGATAACTACGGTCAGCCCCAGCATTTT.

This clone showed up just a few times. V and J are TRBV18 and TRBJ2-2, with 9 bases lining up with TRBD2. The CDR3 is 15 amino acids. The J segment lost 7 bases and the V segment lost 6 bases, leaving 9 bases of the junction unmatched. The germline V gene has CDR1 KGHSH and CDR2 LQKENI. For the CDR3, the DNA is TGTGCCAGCTCGACCGTAGCGGGAGTAGACGGGGAGCTGTTTTTT. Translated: CASSTVAGVDGELFF.

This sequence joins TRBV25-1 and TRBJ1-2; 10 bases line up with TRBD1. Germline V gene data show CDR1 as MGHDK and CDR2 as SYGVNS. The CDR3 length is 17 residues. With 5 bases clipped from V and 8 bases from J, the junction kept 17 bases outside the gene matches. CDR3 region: CASSPSGDRGYYEGYTF. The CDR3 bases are TGTGCCAGCAGTCCATCAGGGGACAGGGGATACTATGAGGGCTACACCTTC.

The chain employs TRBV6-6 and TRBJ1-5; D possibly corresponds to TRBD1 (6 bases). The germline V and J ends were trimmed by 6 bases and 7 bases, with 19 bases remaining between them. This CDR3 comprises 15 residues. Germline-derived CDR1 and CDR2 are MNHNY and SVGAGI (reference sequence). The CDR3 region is CASRISGEGTQPQHF. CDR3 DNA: TGTGCCAGCAGAATTTCAGGGGAGGGGACGCAGCCCCAGCATTTT.

DNA of the CDR3: TGTGCCAGTAGTATACGTAGCGGGCCAACCACTGAGCAGTTCTTC. Amino acids: CASSIRSGPTTEQFF. This rearrangement joins TRBV19 to TRBJ2-1; 7 bases match TRBD2. CDR1 and CDR2 from the germline V gene are LNHDA and SQIVND (reference sequence). The CDR3 spans 15 residues. V lost 2 bases to trimming and J lost 9 bases; unmatched junction nucleotides: 10.

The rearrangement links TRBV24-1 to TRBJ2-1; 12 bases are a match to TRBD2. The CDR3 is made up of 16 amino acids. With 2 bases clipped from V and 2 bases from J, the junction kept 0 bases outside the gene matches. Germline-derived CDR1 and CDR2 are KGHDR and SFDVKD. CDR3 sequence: CATSDSSGRAYNEQFF. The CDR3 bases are TGTGCCACCAGTGATTCTAGCGGGAGGGCCTACAATGAGCAGTTCTTC.

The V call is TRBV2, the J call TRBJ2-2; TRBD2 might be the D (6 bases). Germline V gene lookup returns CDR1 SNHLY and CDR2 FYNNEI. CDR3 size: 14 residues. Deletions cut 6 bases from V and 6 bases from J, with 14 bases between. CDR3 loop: CASSGGWGPGELFF. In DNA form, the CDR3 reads TGTGCCAGCAGCGGAGGGTGGGGCCCCGGGGAGCTGTTTTTT.

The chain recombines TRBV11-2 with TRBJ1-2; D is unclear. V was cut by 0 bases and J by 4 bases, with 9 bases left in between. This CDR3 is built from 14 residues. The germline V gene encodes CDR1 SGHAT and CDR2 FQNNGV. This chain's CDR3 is CASSLEVSIYGYTF. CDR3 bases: TGTGCCAGCAGCTTAGAAGTATCTATCTATGGCTACACCTTC.

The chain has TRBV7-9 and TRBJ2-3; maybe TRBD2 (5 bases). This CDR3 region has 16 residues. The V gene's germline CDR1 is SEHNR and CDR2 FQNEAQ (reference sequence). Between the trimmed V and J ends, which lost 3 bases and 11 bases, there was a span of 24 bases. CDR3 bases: TGTGCCAGCAGCTTTAGCCCTCTCGGGGTAAGAGGGCGGCAGTATTTT. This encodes CASSFSPLGVRGRQYF.

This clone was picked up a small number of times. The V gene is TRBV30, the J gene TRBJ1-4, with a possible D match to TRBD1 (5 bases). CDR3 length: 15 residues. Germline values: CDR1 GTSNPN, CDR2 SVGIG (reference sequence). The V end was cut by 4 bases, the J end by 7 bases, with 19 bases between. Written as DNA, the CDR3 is TGTGCCTGGAAACATCGTTGGCAGGGAGGTGAAAAACTGTTTTTT. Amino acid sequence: CAWKHRWQGGEKLFF.

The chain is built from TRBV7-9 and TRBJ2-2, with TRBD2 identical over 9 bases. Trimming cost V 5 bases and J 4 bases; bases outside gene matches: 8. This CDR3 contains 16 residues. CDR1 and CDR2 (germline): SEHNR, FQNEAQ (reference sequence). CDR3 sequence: CASSNSGTSITGELFF. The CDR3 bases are TGTGCCAGCAGCAATTCCGGGACTAGCATCACCGGGGAGCTGTTTTTT. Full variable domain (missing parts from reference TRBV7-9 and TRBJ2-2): DTGVSQNPRHKITKRGQNVTFRCDPISEHNRLYWYRQTLGQGPEFLTYFQNEAQLEKSRLLSDRFSAERPKGSFSTLEIQRTEQGDSAMYLCASSNSGTSITGELFFGEGSRLTVL.

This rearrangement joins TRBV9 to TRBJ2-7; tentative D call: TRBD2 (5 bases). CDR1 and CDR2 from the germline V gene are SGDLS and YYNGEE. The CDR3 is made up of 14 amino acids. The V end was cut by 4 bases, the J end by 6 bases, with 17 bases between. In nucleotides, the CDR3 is TGTGCCAGCAGCCCCACCGGGCTCAGCGGCGAGCAGTACGTC. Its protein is CASSPTGLSGEQYV.

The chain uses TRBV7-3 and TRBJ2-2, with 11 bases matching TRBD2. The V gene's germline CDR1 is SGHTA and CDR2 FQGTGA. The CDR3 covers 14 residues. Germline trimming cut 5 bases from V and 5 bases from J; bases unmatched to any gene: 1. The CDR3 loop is CASSRTSGTGELFF. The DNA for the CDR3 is TGTGCCAGCAGCCGGACTAGCGGGACCGGGGAGCTGTTTTTT.

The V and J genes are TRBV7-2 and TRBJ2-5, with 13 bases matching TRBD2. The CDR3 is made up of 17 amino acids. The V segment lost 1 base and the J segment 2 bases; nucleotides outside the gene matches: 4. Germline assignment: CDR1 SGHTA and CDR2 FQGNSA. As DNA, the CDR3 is TGTGCCAGCAGCTTAGGCGGACTAGCGGGAGCGCAAGAGACCCAGTACTTC. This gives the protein CASSLGGLAGAQETQYF.

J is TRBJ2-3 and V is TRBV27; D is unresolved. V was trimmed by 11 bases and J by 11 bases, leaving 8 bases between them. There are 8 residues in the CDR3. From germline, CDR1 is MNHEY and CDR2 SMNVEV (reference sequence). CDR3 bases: TGTGCCTTGGCCAAGCAGTATTTT. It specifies CALAKQYF.